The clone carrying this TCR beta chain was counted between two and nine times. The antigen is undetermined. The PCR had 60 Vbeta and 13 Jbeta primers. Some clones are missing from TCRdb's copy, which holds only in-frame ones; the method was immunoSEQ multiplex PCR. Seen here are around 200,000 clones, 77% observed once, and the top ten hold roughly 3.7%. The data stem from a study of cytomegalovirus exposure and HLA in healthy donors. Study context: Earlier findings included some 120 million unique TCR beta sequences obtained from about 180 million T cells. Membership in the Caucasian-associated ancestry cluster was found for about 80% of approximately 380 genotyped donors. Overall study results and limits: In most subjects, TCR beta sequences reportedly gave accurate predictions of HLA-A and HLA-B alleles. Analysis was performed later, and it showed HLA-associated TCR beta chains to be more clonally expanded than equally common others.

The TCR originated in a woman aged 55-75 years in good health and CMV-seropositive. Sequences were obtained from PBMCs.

The CDR3 DNA reads as TGTGCCAGCTCACCGTGGCAGGGCTCTAACTATGGCTACACCTTC. This sequence encodes CASSPWQGSNYGYTF. The chain carries TRBV18 and TRBJ1-2; tentatively, D is TRBD1 (5 bases). Germline lookup yields CDR1 KGHSH and CDR2 LQKENI. Trimming shortened V by 3 bases and J by 0 bases, and 11 bases separated the two germline ends. The CDR3 spans 15 residues.